A selection of T cell receptor beta chains follows, all from one sample in a study of vaccination effects on CD4 cells after COVID-19. Data came from immunoSEQ multiplex PCR; TCRdb stores just in-frame clones and leaves some out. The sample lists tens of thousands of clones, around 70% seen once, with approximately 10% in the top ten. No antigen has been assigned to these receptors. Material: CD4+ T cells from PBMCs cultured with HCoV-NL63 spike peptides, obtained after COVID-19 vaccination. All receptors derive from a human donor who received a COVID-19 vaccine. Each CDR3 is given with its conserved first and last residue. Each record gives: V gene, J gene, D gene, CDR3 protein. The D gene is left open where the match is weak.

>TRBV5-1|TRBJ2-6|TRBD1
CASSVGTVGANVLTF
>TRBV5-4|TRBJ2-1|NA
CASSLTGHQAYNEQFF
>TRBV19|TRBJ2-7|NA
CASSFSQSFSYEQYF
>TRBV12-3/TRBV12-4|TRBJ1-1|NA
CASSGQNTEAFF
>TRBV12-3/TRBV12-4|TRBJ2-7|NA
CASSFRSYEQYF
>TRBV10-2|TRBJ1-2|NA
CASSGQANYGYTF
>TRBV2|TRBJ2-7|NA
CASSDGTNTYEQYF
>TRBV5-8|TRBJ2-1|TRBD1
CASSPYRGGYNEQFF
>TRBV7-2|TRBJ1-1|NA
CASSTSGYMPNTEAFF
>TRBV5-1|TRBJ1-2|TRBD1
CASSAMTGVNSGYTF
>TRBV14|TRBJ1-4|NA
CASSQDVQYNEKLFF
>TRBV5-6|TRBJ1-2|NA
CASSLFSYGYTF
>TRBV3-1/TRBV3-2|TRBJ2-7|NA
CASSPTTAGGEQYF
>TRBV3-1/TRBV3-2|TRBJ2-1|TRBD1
CASSQNRGRSSYNEQFF
>TRBV18|TRBJ1-5|NA
CASSPPGLTNSNQPQHF
>TRBV6-1|TRBJ2-1|TRBD2
CASSAGTSGSSYNEQFF
>TRBV3-1/TRBV3-2|TRBJ2-3|NA
CASSQNQGGIDTQYF
>TRBV10-2|TRBJ2-5|NA
CASSEVARETQYF
>TRBV25-1|TRBJ2-1|TRBD2
CASSDPRGLAREQFF
>TRBV6-5|TRBJ2-5|TRBD1
CASGSTGTGRETQYF
>TRBV6-4|TRBJ1-6|TRBD1
CASSDSTGVHSPLHF
>TRBV5-1|TRBJ2-2|NA
CASSLGTTGELFF
>TRBV18|TRBJ2-2|NA
CASSQQGIGELFF
>TRBV6-5|TRBJ2-7|NA
CASSYAGDYEQYF
>TRBV19|TRBJ2-7|TRBD2
CASSRRAGDYEQYF
>TRBV2|TRBJ2-2|NA
CASSLGSTGNGELFF
>TRBV2|TRBJ2-2|TRBD2
CASSMGLAKRGGELFF
>TRBV9|TRBJ2-5|NA
CASSVSRDTQYF
>TRBV5-6|TRBJ2-7|NA
CASSLGPGQYEQYF
>TRBV6-1|TRBJ1-4|NA
CASSGRGGRGNEKLFF
>TRBV11-2|TRBJ1-4|TRBD1
CASSIDRGRAEKLFF
>TRBV19|TRBJ2-7|NA
CASSSAGGNSYEQYF
>TRBV5-6|TRBJ1-6|NA
CASSGRQVGSYNSPLHF
>TRBV3-1/TRBV3-2|TRBJ2-7|TRBD1
CASSYGQGSYEQYF
>TRBV4-2|TRBJ2-1|TRBD2
CASSRGGIGGDTYNEQFF
>TRBV11-3|TRBJ2-1|NA
CASSLMGVRDEQFF
>TRBV7-9|TRBJ1-2|TRBD1
CASSASGGAYGYTF
>TRBV3-1/TRBV3-2|TRBJ1-1|NA
CASSQGRNTEAFF
>TRBV5-8|TRBJ2-3|NA
CASSLALLTDTQYF
>TRBV7-6|TRBJ2-2|TRBD2
CASSPGLAGNTGELFF
>TRBV7-2|TRBJ1-5|NA
CASSLEYSNQPQHF
>TRBV7-9|TRBJ1-6|NA
CASSLSTGAVSPLHF
>TRBV12-3/TRBV12-4|TRBJ1-2|NA
CASSNFYGYTF
>TRBV28|TRBJ1-3|NA
CASYSGNTIYF
>TRBV27|TRBJ2-5|TRBD2
CASRGGTSGGETQYF
>TRBV7-6|TRBJ2-2|NA
CASSLAAVNTGELFF
>TRBV5-5|TRBJ1-2|NA
CASSRIYGDDGYTF
>TRBV15|TRBJ1-4|TRBD1
CATSSRTGVNEKLFF
>TRBV6-5|TRBJ2-7|NA
CATIGGTAYEQYF
>TRBV11-2|TRBJ2-1|NA
CASSLAQAHEQFF
>TRBV6-5|TRBJ1-1|TRBD1
CASSYRTGVQNTEAFF
>TRBV5-5|TRBJ2-7|TRBD1
CASSRQARTGDYEQYF